The rows below give T cell receptor beta chains drawn from one sample of a study of blood T cell repertoires in COVID-19. Profiled with immunoSEQ multiplex PCR; TCRdb holds only in-frame clones, not every one. The sample has about 170,000 clones; 70% to 90% are singletons. The sequenced sample consisted of peripheral blood. The receptor set was obtained from an elderly man with COVID-19, enrolled during active disease. Each CDR3 is given with its conserved first and last residue. The D gene is left open where the match is weak. Part of the rows lack a size; the others show once, few, many or a class for expanded clones.

12	NA	NA	TRBJ2-3	TRBV12-3/TRBV12-4	CASSLQRDTQYF	TGTGCCAGCAGTTTGCAGCGCGATACGCAGTATTTT
15	NA	once	TRBJ1-4	TRBV15	CATSLGGGTNEKLFF	TGTGCCACCAGCCTTGGCGGAGGGACTAATGAAAAACTGTTTTTT
14	NA	NA	TRBJ1-4	TRBV5-5	CASSPGYTDEKLFF	TGTGCCAGCAGCCCCGGGTACACTGATGAAAAACTGTTTTTT
13	NA	NA	TRBJ1-1	TRBV3-1/TRBV3-2	CASSPAGDAEAFF	TGTGCCAGCAGCCCAGCAGGGGACGCTGAAGCTTTCTTT
17	TRBD1	NA	TRBJ1-4	TRBV7-2	CASSFRQGRSTNEKLFF	TGTGCCAGCAGCTTTAGACAGGGAAGGTCGACTAATGAAAAACTGTTTTTT
13	NA	NA	TRBJ1-1	TRBV3-1/TRBV3-2	CASSPFLNTEAFF	TGTGCCAGCAGCCCCTTTTTGAACACTGAAGCTTTCTTT
12	NA	NA	TRBJ2-3	TRBV18	CASSGDRDTQYF	TGTGCCAGCTCAGGTGACAGGGATACGCAGTATTTT
15	NA	NA	TRBJ2-1	TRBV9	CASSPPPGGRNEQFF	TGTGCCAGCAGCCCGCCTCCCGGGGGGCGTAATGAGCAGTTCTTC
15	NA	few	TRBJ1-5	TRBV6-5	CASSLQGPGNQPQHF	TGTGCCAGCAGTCTGCAGGGCCCGGGCAATCAGCCCCAGCATTTT
13	NA	few	TRBJ2-7	TRBV7-3	CASSLSRSHEQYF	TGTGCCAGCAGCTTATCTCGGAGCCACGAGCAGTACTTC
14	NA	NA	TRBJ2-1	TRBV7-3	CASSLTGGHNEQFF	TGTGCCAGCAGCTTAACGGGGGGGCACAATGAGCAGTTCTTC
15	TRBD2	NA	TRBJ2-3	TRBV9	CASSFLSGGTDTQYF	TGTGCCAGCAGCTTCCTTAGCGGGGGCACAGATACGCAGTATTTT
15	NA	NA	TRBJ1-6	TRBV5-1	CASSVGGAGNSPLHF	TGCGCCAGCAGCGTTGGGGGCGCCGGGAATTCACCCCTCCACTTT
14	NA	NA	TRBJ2-3	TRBV7-2	CASSLAQATDTQYF	TGTGCCAGCAGCTTAGCGCAGGCCACAGATACGCAGTATTTT
13	NA	NA	TRBJ1-2	TRBV7-2	CASSLGRGYGYTF	TGTGCCAGCAGCTTAGGACGGGGCTATGGCTACACCTTC
14	TRBD2	NA	TRBJ2-3	TRBV7-8	CASSSSTSRLAQYF	TGTGCCAGCAGCTCCTCGACTAGCCGTTTGGCGCAGTATTTT